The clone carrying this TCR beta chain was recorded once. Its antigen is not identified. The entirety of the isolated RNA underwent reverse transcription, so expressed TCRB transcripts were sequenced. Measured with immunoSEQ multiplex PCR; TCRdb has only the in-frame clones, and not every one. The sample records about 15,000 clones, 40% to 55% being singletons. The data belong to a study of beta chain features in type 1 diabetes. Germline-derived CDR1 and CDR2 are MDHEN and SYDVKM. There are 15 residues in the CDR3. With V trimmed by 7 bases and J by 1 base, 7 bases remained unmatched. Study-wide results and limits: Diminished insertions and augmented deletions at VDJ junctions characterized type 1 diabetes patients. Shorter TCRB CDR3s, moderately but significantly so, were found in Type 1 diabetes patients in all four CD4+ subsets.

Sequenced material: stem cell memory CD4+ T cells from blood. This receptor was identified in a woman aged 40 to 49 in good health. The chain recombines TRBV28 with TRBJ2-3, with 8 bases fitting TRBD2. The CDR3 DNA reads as TGTGCCAGCACGGGAGCGGGGGCGGGCACAGATACGCAGTATTTT. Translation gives CASTGAGAGTDTQYF.